One and the same sample provided the 21 T cell receptor beta chains below, sequenced in a study of blood T cells in healthy people across ages. Alongside a J-beta primer mix, a sample-barcoded 5' primer served in a second PCR lasting about 6 to 12 cycles. TCRdb reprocessed the 5' RACE reads with MiXCR, giving one entry per CDR3 protein. Found here are over 1,300,000 distinct CDR3 sequences, 55% to 75% of them singletons; the top ten hold about 6.7%. Sample: blood. The source is a young man in good health.

The gene calls are TRBV6-5 and TRBJ1-6; D is unclear. There are 17 residues in the CDR3. V lost 0 bases to trimming and J lost 0 bases, with 9 bases between them. CDR1 and CDR2 (germline): MNHEY, SVGAGI. The CDR3 reads CASSYSAPSSYNSPLHF. The CDR3 DNA is TGTGCCAGCAGTTACTCGGCACCGAGCTCCTATAATTCACCCCTCCACTTT.

Concerning this clonotype: It is unclear where the CDR3 begins or ends on the DNA, so no DNA is shown, and the CDR3 is as TCRdb lists it. The chain recombines TRBV28 with TRBJ2-3. The CDR3 has 11 residues if both end residues are counted. The germline gives CDR1 MDHEN, CDR2 SYDVKM. The chain's CDR3 is CASILGFAQYF.

The gene calls are TRBV7-6 and TRBJ2-1; 12 bases line up with TRBD2. J lost 0 bases, V lost 1 base, and 16 bases had no gene match. CDR1 and CDR2 (germline): SGHVS, FNYEAQ. The CDR3 length is 22 residues. The DNA for the CDR3 is TGTGCCAGCAGCTTAGATCCACCCCATTCTCTAGCGGGAGGGAGCTCCTACAATGAGCAGTTCTTC. Its translation is CASSLDPPHSLAGGSSYNEQFF.

J is TRBJ2-4 and V is TRBV3-1; tentatively, D is TRBD1 (5 bases). The tail of the sequence fits TRBJ2-7 better, so the J call may be wrong. Germline CDR1 and CDR2: LGHDT and YNNKEL (reference sequence). The CDR3 is made up of 16 amino acids. The CDR3 nucleotides are TGTGCCAGCAGCCAAGGAAGACGACAGCCGACATACGAGCAGTACTTC. Its protein is CASSQGRRQPTYEQYF.

The chain couples TRBV6-6 to TRBJ2-1; 7 nucleotides match TRBD2. The CDR3 is 13 residues long. Germline loops: CDR1 MNHNY, CDR2 SVGAGI (reference sequence). Losses at the gene ends were 5 bases for V and 7 bases for J; bases not matched to a gene: 5. This chain's CDR3 is CASSARERNEQFF. DNA for the CDR3: TGTGCCAGCAGTGCGCGGGAGAGGAATGAGCAGTTCTTC.

The V gene is TRBV6-5, the J gene TRBJ2-2; D gene uncertain. Germline V gene data show CDR1 as MNHEY and CDR2 as SVGAGI. This CDR3 is built from 14 residues. The ends were cut back, 6 bases at V and 9 bases at J, with 17 bases in the middle. The CDR3 DNA reads as TGTGCCAGCAGCCCTCCACCCTCGGCCAGGGAGCTGTTTTTT. Protein product: CASSPPPSARELFF.

The rearrangement joins TRBV18 to TRBJ2-4; D not certain. The J call may be mistaken, given a closer DNA end match to TRBJ2-5. Per the germline V gene, CDR1 is KGHSH and CDR2 is LQKENI. The CDR3 length is 14 residues. CDR3 nucleotide sequence: TGTGCCAGCTCACCAGAGAGCGTCGTCGAGACCCAGTACTTC. Encoded protein: CASSPESVVETQYF.

The chain links TRBV27 to TRBJ2-4; D is undetermined. The J call may be incorrect, as the DNA end agrees better with TRBJ2-7. The CDR3 is made up of 14 amino acids. Per germline, CDR1 MNHEY and CDR2 SMNVEV (reference sequence). The CDR3 is CASSITLGAYEQYF. The CDR3 DNA is TGTGCCAGCAGTATAACTTTGGGTGCCTACGAGCAGTACTTC.

V gene TRBV4-1 combines with J gene TRBJ2-7, with D uncertain. This CDR3 has 16 amino acids. Trimming shortened V by 2 bases and J by 2 bases, and 16 bases separated the two germline ends. The germline V gene has CDR1 MGHRA and CDR2 YSYEKL. The CDR3 coding sequence is TGCGCCAGCAGCCAACCTGGGAATAATAGTCCCTACGAGCAGTACTTC. Translating gives CASSQPGNNSPYEQYF.

The chain combines TRBV7-9 with TRBJ2-7; D not resolved. Trimming took 10 bases from V and 2 from J, leaving 12 bases between them. The CDR3 runs 12 residues. The germline V gene has CDR1 SEHNR and CDR2 FQNEAQ (reference sequence). CDR3 region: CATQAAAYEQYF. CDR3 coding DNA: TGTGCCACCCAGGCCGCAGCCTACGAGCAGTACTTC. The variable domain in full, completed from reference TRBV7-9 and TRBJ2-7, reads DTGVSQNPRHKITKRGQNVTFRCDPISEHNRLYWYRQTLGQGPEFLTYFQNEAQLEKSRLLSDRFSAERPKGSFSTLEIQRTEQGDSAMYLCATQAAAYEQYFGPGTRLTVT.

V is TRBV10-3 and J is TRBJ2-2; 10 bases agree with TRBD1. CDR1 is ENHRY, CDR2 SYGVKD, per germline. Unmatched junction bases numbered 8, after V lost 1 base and J lost 3 bases. The CDR3 totals 18 residues. CDR3 loop: CAISEFRSGTGDTGELFF. The CDR3 DNA is TGTGCCATCAGTGAGTTCCGCTCCGGGACAGGGGACACCGGGGAGCTGTTTTTT.

This clonotype was recorded only once. The chain joins TRBV7-9 to TRBJ2-1; D is undetermined. The CDR3 length is 14 residues. Germline V gives CDR1 SEHNR, CDR2 FQNEAQ (reference sequence). The germline V and J ends were trimmed by 3 bases and 4 bases, with 10 bases remaining between them. CDR3 amino acids: CASSFTLKYNEQFF. CDR3 in DNA: TGTGCCAGCAGCTTTACCCTGAAGTACAATGAGCAGTTCTTC.

The chain uses TRBV10-3 and TRBJ2-5, with 12 bases lining up with TRBD2. Germline V lookup: CDR1 ENHRY, CDR2 SYGVKD. V was clipped by 10 bases and J by 2 bases; unmatched bases: 2. The CDR3 contains 13 residues. CDR3 nucleotides: TGTGCCACAACTAGCGGGGGGCAAGAGACCCAGTACTTC. Translated: CATTSGGQETQYF.

The gene calls are TRBV15 and TRBJ2-7; possible D gene TRBD2, 5 bases. The germline gives CDR1 LNHNV, CDR2 YYDKDF (reference sequence). The CDR3 is 17 amino acids. Trimming removed 0 bases at V and 1 base at J, with 16 bases between. CDR3 sequence: CATSRDRGNIWSYEQYF. The CDR3 DNA is TGTGCCACCAGCAGAGATCGAGGGAATATATGGTCCTACGAGCAGTACTTC.

The rearrangement joins TRBV5-1 to TRBJ2-6; the D gene is possibly TRBD1 (5 bases). This CDR3 has 16 residues. Germline-derived CDR1 and CDR2 are SGHRS and YFSETQ. V lost 0 bases and J lost 3, with 10 bases in between. In DNA form, the CDR3 reads TGCGCCAGCAGCTTGGACCAGGGTTTTGGGGCCAACGTCCTGACTTTC. It codes for CASSLDQGFGANVLTF.

The J gene is TRBJ2-3, the V gene TRBV7-2, with 7 positions matching TRBD2. J lost 0 bases, V lost 10 bases, and 7 bases had no gene match. The CDR3 loop spans 14 amino acids. Germline V gives CDR1 SGHTA, CDR2 FQGNSA. CDR3 loop: CATTRDYSTDTQYF. CDR3 nucleotide sequence: TGTGCCACGACCCGGGACTATAGCACAGATACGCAGTATTTT.

The V call is TRBV20-1, the J call TRBJ2-4, with 9 bases fitting TRBD2. The last part of the DNA fits TRBJ2-7 better; the J call may be wrong. The CDR3 runs to 14 residues. The germline V gene has CDR1 DFQATT and CDR2 SNEGSKA (reference sequence). The CDR3 is CSARDQSGGPEQYF. CDR3 coding DNA: TGCAGTGCTAGAGATCAGAGCGGGGGGCCCGAGCAGTACTTC.

This clonotype was detected only a few times. The chain combines TRBV29-1 with TRBJ2-5; D may correspond to TRBD1 or TRBD2 (6 bases each). Trimming shortened V by 6 bases and J by 2 bases, and 13 bases separated the two germline ends. Germline V lookup: CDR1 SQVTM, CDR2 ANQGSEA. This CDR3 spans 13 amino acids. The CDR3 loop is CSVTRGGQETQYF. Written as DNA, the CDR3 is TGCAGCGTCACTAGAGGGGGGCAAGAGACCCAGTACTTC. Based on the CDR3 plus reference TRBV29-1 and TRBJ2-5, the full variable domain is SAVISQKPSRDICQRGTSLTIQCQVDSQVTMMFWYRQQPGQSLTLIATANQGSEATYESGFVIDKFPISRPNLTFSTLTVSNMSPEDSSIYLCSVTRGGQETQYFGPGTRLLVL.

The chain joins TRBV10-2 to TRBJ2-3, with D perhaps matching TRBD1 (6 bases). Trimming removed 9 bases from V and 0 bases from J, with 16 bases in between. CDR3 length equals 15 residues. Germline-derived CDR1 and CDR2 are WSHSY and SAAADI. Here the CDR3 reads CASLNDRFSTDTQYF. CDR3 DNA: TGCGCCAGTTTAAATGACAGGTTCAGCACAGATACGCAGTATTTT.

The rearrangement joins TRBV29-1 to TRBJ2-2; the D gene is possibly TRBD1 (5 bases). The CDR3 loop spans 14 amino acids. V was pared by 4 bases and J by 1 base, with 10 bases between. CDR1 is SQVTM and CDR2 is ANQGSEA in the germline V gene. The DNA for the CDR3 is TGCAGCGTTGGGACACCCGGGAACACCGGGGAGCTGTTTTTT. Its translation: CSVGTPGNTGELFF.

The V gene is TRBV5-1, the J gene TRBJ2-5; either TRBD1 or TRBD2 may fit D (7 bases each). The CDR3 spans 16 residues. In germline, CDR1 is SGHRS, CDR2 YFSETQ. Trimming stripped 5 bases from V and 0 bases from J, with 17 bases between. The CDR3 DNA sequence: TGCGCCAGCAGTCCGGGGGGCAGGGGGTACCAAGAGACCCAGTACTTC. Protein: CASSPGGRGYQETQYF. The full variable domain, with the rest looked up from reference TRBV5-1 and TRBJ2-5, is KAGVTQTPRYLIKTRGQQVTLSCSPISGHRSVSWYQQTPGQGLQFLFEYFSETQRNKGNFPGRFSGRQFSNSRSEMNVSTLELGDSALYLCASSPGGRGYQETQYFGPGTRLLVL.